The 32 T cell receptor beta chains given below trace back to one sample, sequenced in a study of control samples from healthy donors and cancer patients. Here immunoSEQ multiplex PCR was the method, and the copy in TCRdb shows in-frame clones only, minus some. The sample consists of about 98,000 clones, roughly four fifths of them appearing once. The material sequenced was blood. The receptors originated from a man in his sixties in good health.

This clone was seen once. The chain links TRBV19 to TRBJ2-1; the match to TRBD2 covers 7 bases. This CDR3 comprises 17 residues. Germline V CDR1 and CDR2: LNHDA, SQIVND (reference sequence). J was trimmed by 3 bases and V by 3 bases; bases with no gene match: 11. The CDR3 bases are TGTGCCAGTAGTATCCCGACCGGCGGGAGAATCTACAATGAGCAGTTCTTC. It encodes CASSIPTGGRIYNEQFF.

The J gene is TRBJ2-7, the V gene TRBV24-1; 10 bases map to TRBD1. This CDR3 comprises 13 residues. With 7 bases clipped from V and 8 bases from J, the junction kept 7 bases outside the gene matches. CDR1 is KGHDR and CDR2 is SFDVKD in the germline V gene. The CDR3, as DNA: TGTGCCACCAGGGGGACAGGGGAGGTTCAGCAGTACTTC. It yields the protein CATRGTGEVQQYF.

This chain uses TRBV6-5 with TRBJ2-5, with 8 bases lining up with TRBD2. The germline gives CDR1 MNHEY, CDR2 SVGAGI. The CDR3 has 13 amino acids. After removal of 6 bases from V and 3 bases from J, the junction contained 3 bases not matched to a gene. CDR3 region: CASRPAGEETQYF. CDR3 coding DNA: TGTGCCAGCAGGCCAGCGGGGGAAGAGACCCAGTACTTC.

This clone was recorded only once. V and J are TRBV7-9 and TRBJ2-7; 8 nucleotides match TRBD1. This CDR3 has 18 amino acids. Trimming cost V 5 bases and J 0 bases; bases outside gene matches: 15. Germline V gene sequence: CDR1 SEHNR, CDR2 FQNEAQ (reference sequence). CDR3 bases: TGTGCCAGCAGCGCGAGAGCGGACAGGGCCTCCAGCTCCTACGAGCAGTACTTC. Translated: CASSARADRASSSYEQYF.

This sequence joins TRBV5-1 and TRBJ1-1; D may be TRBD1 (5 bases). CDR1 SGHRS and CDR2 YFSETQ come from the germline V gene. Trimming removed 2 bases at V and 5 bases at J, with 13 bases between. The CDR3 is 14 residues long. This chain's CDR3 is CASSFGWGETEAFF. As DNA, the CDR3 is TGCGCCAGCAGCTTCGGTTGGGGGGAAACTGAAGCTTTCTTT.

The CDR3 sequence is CASSQDGNSGYTF. The CDR3 DNA follows: TGTGCCAGCAGCCAAGATGGGAACTCGGGCTACACCTTC. V usage is TRBV3-1 (or the pseudogene TRBV3-2) and J usage is TRBJ1-2; D is ambiguous. V was shortened by 0 bases and J by 8 bases, with 10 bases between the two germline ends. From germline, CDR1 is LGHDT and CDR2 YNNKEL (reference sequence). This CDR3 has 13 residues.

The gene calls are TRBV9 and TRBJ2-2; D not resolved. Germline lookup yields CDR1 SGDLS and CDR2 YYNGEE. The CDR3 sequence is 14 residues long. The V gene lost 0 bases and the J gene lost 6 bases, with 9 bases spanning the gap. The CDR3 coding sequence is TGTGCCAGCAGCGTAGGGATCGGCGCCGGGGAGCTGTTTTTT. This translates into CASSVGIGAGELFF.

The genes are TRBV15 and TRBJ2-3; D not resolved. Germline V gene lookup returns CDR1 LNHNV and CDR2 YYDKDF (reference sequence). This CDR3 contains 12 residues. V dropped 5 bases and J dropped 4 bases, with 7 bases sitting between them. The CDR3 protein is CATSYGPDTQYF. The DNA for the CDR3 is TGTGCCACCAGCTACGGACCAGATACGCAGTATTTT.

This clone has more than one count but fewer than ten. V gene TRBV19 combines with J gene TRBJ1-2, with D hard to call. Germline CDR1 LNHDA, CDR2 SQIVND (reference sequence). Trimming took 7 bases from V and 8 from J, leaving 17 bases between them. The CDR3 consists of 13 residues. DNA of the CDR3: TGTGCCAGTACCCTGGGCGTCCAAGGCGGCTACACCTTC. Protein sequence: CASTLGVQGGYTF. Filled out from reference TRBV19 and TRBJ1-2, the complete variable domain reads DGGITQSPKYLFRKEGQNVTLSCEQNLNHDAMYWYRQDPGQGLRLIYYSQIVNDFQKGDIAEGYSVSREKKESFPLTVTSAQKNPTAFYLCASTLGVQGGYTFGSGTRLTVV.

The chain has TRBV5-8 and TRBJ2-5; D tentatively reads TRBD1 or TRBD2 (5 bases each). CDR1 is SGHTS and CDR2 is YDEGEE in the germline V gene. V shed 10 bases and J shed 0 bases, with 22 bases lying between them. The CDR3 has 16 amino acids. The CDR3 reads CAGDQSGDGYQETQYF. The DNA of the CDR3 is TGTGCCGGGGATCAAAGTGGGGACGGCTACCAAGAGACCCAGTACTTC.

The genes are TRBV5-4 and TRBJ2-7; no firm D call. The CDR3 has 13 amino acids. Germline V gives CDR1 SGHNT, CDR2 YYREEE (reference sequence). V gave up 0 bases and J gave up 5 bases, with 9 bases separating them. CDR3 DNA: TGTGCCAGCAGCTTGGCAGGCAGTCACGAGCAGTACTTC. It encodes CASSLAGSHEQYF.

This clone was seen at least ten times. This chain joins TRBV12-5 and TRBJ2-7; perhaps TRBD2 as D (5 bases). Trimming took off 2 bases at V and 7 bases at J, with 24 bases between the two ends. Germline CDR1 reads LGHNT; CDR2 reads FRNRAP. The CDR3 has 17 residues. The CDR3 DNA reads TGTGCTAGTGGTTTGAGTCCCCGTGTACTAGTCAGTCGGGAGCAGTACTTC. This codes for CASGLSPRVLVSREQYF.

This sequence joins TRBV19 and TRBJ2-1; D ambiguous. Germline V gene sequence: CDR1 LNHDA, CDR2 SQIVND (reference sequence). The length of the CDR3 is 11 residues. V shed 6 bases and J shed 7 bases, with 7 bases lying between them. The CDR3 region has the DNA TGTGCCAGTAGATGGATTAATGAGCAGTTCTTC. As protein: CASRWINEQFF.

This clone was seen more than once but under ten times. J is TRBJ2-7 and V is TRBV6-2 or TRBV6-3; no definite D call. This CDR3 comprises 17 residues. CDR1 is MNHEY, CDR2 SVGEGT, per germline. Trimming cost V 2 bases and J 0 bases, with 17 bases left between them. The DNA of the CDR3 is TGTGCCAGCAGTTACAGGTCCGGACCAACGTCCTCCTACGAGCAGTACTTC. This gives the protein CASSYRSGPTSSYEQYF.

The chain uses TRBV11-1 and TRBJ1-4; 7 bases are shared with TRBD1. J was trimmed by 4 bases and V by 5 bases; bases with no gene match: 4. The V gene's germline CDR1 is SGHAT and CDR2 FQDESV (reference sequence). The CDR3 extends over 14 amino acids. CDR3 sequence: CASSVGDSNEKLFF. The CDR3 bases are TGTGCCAGCAGCGTGGGGGACAGTAATGAAAAACTGTTTTTT.

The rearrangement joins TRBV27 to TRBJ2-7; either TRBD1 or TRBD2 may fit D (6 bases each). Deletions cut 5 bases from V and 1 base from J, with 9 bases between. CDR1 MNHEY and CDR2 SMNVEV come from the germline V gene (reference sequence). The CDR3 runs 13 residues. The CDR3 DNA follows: TGTGCCAGCAGTGCGGGACAATCCTACGAGCAGTACTTC. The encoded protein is CASSAGQSYEQYF.

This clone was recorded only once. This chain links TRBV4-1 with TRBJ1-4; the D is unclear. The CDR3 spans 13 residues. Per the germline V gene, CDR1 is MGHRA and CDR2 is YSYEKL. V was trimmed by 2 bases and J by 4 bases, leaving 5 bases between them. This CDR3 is CASSQTVNEKLFF. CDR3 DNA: TGCGCCAGCAGCCAAACAGTTAATGAAAAACTGTTTTTT.

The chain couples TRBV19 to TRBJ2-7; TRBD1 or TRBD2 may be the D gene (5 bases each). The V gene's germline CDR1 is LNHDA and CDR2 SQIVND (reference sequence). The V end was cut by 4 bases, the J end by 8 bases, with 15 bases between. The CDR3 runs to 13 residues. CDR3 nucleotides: TGTGCCAGTAGTACCCTTGAGGGGAGCAAGCAGTACTTC. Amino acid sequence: CASSTLEGSKQYF.

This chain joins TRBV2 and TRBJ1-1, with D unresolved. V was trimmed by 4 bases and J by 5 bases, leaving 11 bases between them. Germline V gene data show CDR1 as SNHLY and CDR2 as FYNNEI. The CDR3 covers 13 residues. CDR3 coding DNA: TGTGCCAGCAGTGGCTCGGTGAGTACTGAAGCTTTCTTT. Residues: CASSGSVSTEAFF.

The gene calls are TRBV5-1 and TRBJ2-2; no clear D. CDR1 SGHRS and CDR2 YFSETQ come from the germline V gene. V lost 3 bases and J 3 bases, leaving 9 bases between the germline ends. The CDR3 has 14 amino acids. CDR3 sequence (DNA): TGCGCCAGCAGCTCTTTTACTTACACCGGGGAGCTGTTTTTT. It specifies CASSSFTYTGELFF.

The CDR3 DNA follows: TGTGCCCGCGCAGGAAGCAATCAGCCCCAGCATTTT. Translation gives CARAGSNQPQHF. The V gene is TRBV12-5, the J gene TRBJ1-5; D not certain. This CDR3 is built from 12 residues. Germline CDR1 reads LGHNT; CDR2 reads FRNRAP.

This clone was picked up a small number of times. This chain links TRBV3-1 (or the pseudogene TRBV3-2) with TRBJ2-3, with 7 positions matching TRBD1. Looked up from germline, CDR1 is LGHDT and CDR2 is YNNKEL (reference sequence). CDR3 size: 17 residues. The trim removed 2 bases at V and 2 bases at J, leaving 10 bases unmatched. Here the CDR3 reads CASSQPRQGSNTDTQYF. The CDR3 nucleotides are TGTGCCAGCAGCCAACCTCGACAGGGTAGTAACACAGATACGCAGTATTTT.

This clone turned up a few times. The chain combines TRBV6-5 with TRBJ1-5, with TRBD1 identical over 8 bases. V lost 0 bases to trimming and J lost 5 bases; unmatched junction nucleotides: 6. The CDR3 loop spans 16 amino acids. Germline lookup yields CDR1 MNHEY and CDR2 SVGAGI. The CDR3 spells CASSYSFTGGHQPQHF. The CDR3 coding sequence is TGTGCCAGCAGTTACTCTTTTACAGGGGGTCATCAGCCCCAGCATTTT.

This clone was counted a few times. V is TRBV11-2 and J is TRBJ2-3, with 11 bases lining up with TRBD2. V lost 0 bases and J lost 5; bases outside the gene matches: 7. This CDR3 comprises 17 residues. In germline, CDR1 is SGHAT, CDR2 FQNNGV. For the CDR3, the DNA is TGTGCCAGCAGCTTAGAAGTAGCGGGAGGGCCAGGAGATACGCAGTATTTT. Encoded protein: CASSLEVAGGPGDTQYF.

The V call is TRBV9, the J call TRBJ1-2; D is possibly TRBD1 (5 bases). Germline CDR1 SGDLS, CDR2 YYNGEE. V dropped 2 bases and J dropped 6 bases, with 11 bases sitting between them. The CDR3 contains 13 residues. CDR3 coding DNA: TGTGCCAGCAGCGTCCCTCCGGGGGATGGCTACACCTTC. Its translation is CASSVPPGDGYTF.

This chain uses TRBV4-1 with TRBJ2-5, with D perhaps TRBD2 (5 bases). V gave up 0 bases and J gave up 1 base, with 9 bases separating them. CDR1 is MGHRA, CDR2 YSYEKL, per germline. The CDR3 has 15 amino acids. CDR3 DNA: TGCGCCAGCAGCCAAGAACCCACTAGCCAAGAGACCCAGTACTTC. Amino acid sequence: CASSQEPTSQETQYF.

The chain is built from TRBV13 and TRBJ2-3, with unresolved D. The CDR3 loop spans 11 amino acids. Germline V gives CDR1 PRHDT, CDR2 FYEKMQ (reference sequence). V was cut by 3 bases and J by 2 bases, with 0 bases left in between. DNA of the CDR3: TGTGCCAGCAGCTTCACAGATACGCAGTATTTT. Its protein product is CASSFTDTQYF.

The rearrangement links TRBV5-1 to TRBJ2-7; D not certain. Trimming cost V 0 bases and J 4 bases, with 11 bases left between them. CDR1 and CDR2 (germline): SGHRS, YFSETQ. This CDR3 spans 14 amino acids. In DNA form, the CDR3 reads TGCGCCAGCAGCTTGGTCTGGGGTTCATACGAGCAGTACTTC. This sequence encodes CASSLVWGSYEQYF.

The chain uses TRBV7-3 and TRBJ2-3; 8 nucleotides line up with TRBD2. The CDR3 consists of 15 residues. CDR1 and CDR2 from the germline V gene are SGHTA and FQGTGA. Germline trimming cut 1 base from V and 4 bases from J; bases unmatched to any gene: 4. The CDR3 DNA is TGTGCCAGCAGCTTAAGGCGGGGGGCGGCAGATACGCAGTATTTT. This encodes CASSLRRGAADTQYF.

CDR3 sequence (DNA): TGTGCCAGCAGTGAAGACACCGGGGAGCTGTTTTTT. Translated, it gives CASSEDTGELFF. The V gene is TRBV6-4, the J gene TRBJ2-2; D not certain. Looked up from germline, CDR1 is MRHNA and CDR2 is SNTAGT. The ends were cut back, 3 bases at V and 3 bases at J, with 2 bases in the middle. The CDR3 runs 12 residues.

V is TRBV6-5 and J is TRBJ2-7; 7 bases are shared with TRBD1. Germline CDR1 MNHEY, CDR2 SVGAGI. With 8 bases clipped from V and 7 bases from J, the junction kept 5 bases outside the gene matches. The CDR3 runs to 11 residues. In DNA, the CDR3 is TGTGCCAGCCAGGGGGTGGGGGAGCAGTACTTC. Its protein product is CASQGVGEQYF.

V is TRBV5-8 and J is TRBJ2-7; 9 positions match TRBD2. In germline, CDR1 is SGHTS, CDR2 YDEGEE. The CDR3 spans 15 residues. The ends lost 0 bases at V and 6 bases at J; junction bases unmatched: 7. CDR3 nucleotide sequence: TGTGCCAGCAGCTTGGGCCCCGGCGGGAGGGCCGAGCAGTACTTC. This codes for CASSLGPGGRAEQYF. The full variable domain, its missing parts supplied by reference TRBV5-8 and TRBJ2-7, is EAGVTQSPTHLIKTRGQQATLRCSPISGHTSVYWYQQALGLGLQFLLWYDEGEERNRGNFPPRFSGRQFPNYSSELNVNALELEDSALYLCASSLGPGGRAEQYFGPGTRLTVT.